The T cell receptor (beta chain) under discussion was sequenced for a study of response to subunit inactivated influenza vaccine. This clonotype showed up just a few times. TCRdb called the RT-PCR reads again in MiXCR, with one record for every CDR3 protein. The sample includes about 800,000 distinct CDR3 sequences, 20% to 25% of them seen just once. The starting material was PBMCs from blood, obtained roughly 5 days after vaccination. This clonotype was obtained from a man over 45 who received an inactivated influenza vaccine.

CDR3 coding DNA: TGTGCCATCAGGGGGACTAGCGGGAGAACAGATACGCAGTATTTT. Encoded protein: CAIRGTSGRTDTQYF. This chain connects TRBV10-3 to TRBJ2-3; 14 bases align to TRBD2. The CDR3 is 15 residues long. Germline assignment: CDR1 ENHRY and CDR2 SYGVKD. The V and J ends lost 6 bases and 3 bases, in that order; junction bases with no gene match: 2.